These 12 T cell receptor beta chains were sequenced from one sample in a study of cytomegalovirus exposure and HLA in healthy donors. Sequencing used immunoSEQ multiplex PCR; TCRdb keeps in-frame clones, though not all of them. The table lists under 300,000 clones, around 85% of them singletons, with approximately 1% in the top ten. The sequenced sample consisted of PBMCs. The receptors were sampled from a woman under 30 in good health and CMV-seronegative.

J is TRBJ1-1 and V is TRBV14, with D perhaps matching TRBD1 (5 bases). This CDR3 region has 14 residues. CDR1 and CDR2 (germline): SGHDN, FVKESK. V lost 4 bases and J lost 5, with 14 bases in between. The CDR3 reads CASSPRGARTEAFF. The CDR3 DNA reads as TGTGCCAGCAGCCCCCGTGGGGCTAGGACTGAAGCTTTCTTT. The full variable domain, its missing parts supplied by reference TRBV14 and TRBJ1-1, is EAGVTQFPSHSVIEKGQTVTLRCDPISGHDNLYWYRRVMGKEIKFLLHFVKESKQDESGMPNNRFLAERTGGTYSTLKVQPAELEDSGVYFCASSPRGARTEAFFGQGTRLTVV.

The J gene is TRBJ1-2, the V gene TRBV28; weak D call: TRBD1 (6 bases). The CDR3 contains 14 residues. Trimming took off 5 bases at V and 6 bases at J, with 16 bases between the two ends. Germline CDR1 and CDR2: MDHEN and SYDVKM. The CDR3 DNA reads TGTGCCAGCAGTCCACCCGGGACATGGGATGGCTACACCTTC. Residues: CASSPPGTWDGYTF.

The chain has TRBV14 and TRBJ1-1, with D perhaps TRBD1 (5 bases). With 7 bases removed from V and 7 bases from J, the gap between germline ends came to 19 bases. The CDR3 spans 14 residues. CDR1 is SGHDN and CDR2 is FVKESK in the germline V gene. CDR3 DNA: TGTGCCAGCATTCCTTCTCAGGGAATTGATGAAGCTTTCTTT. It is translated as CASIPSQGIDEAFF.

This chain uses TRBV5-5 with TRBJ1-5, with D possibly matching TRBD1 (6 bases). Germline V gene data show CDR1 as SGHKS and CDR2 as YYEKEE (reference sequence). V was cut by 0 bases and J by 2 bases, with 15 bases left in between. The CDR3 has 17 residues. The CDR3 sequence is CASSLGQGFRGNQPQHF. The CDR3 bases are TGTGCCAGCAGCTTGGGGCAGGGGTTTAGGGGCAATCAGCCCCAGCATTTT.

This chain links TRBV4-1 with TRBJ2-2; the match to TRBD1 covers 7 bases. Germline trimming cut 5 bases from V and 1 base from J; bases unmatched to any gene: 4. The CDR3 runs 15 residues. CDR1 MGHRA and CDR2 YSYEKL come from the germline V gene. The CDR3 protein is CASSSRTGNTGELFF. CDR3 DNA sequence: TGCGCCAGCAGCTCGCGGACAGGGAACACCGGGGAGCTGTTTTTT.

This rearrangement joins TRBV30 to TRBJ1-5; D may be TRBD1 (6 bases). The CDR3 totals 13 residues. In germline, CDR1 is GTSNPN, CDR2 SVGIG (reference sequence). Trimming pared 5 bases from V and 5 bases from J, leaving 13 bases between. CDR3 amino acids: CAWATGTDQPQHF. CDR3 sequence (DNA): TGTGCCTGGGCTACAGGGACCGATCAGCCCCAGCATTTT.

The chain carries TRBV7-9 and TRBJ1-5; the match to TRBD1 covers 8 bases. CDR1 SEHNR and CDR2 FQNEAQ come from the germline V gene (reference sequence). The CDR3 extends over 17 amino acids. V gave up 5 bases and J gave up 0 bases; unmatched junction bases: 9. The CDR3 loop reads CASSGTLTGDSNQPQHF. The DNA for the CDR3 is TGTGCCAGCAGCGGAACTTTGACAGGGGATAGCAATCAGCCCCAGCATTTT. The full variable domain, completed using reference TRBV7-9 and TRBJ1-5, is DTGVSQNPRHKITKRGQNVTFRCDPISEHNRLYWYRQTLGQGPEFLTYFQNEAQLEKSRLLSDRFSAERPKGSFSTLEIQRTEQGDSAMYLCASSGTLTGDSNQPQHFGDGTRLSIL.

J is TRBJ1-5 and V is TRBV25-1; D gene uncertain. The germline V and J ends were trimmed by 8 bases and 10 bases, with 15 bases remaining between them. This CDR3 is 12 amino acids long. CDR1 and CDR2 (germline): MGHDK, SYGVNS. Here the CDR3 reads CASSGPSSPQHF. In nucleotides, the CDR3 is TGTGCCAGCTCTGGCCCGAGTAGCCCCCAGCATTTT. Using reference TRBV25-1 and TRBJ1-5 for the parts outside the CDR3, the full variable domain is EADIYQTPRYLVIGTGKKITLECSQTMGHDKMYWYQQDPGMELHLIHYSYGVNSTEKGDLSSESTVSRIRTEHFPLTLESARPSHTSQYLCASSGPSSPQHFGDGTRLSIL.

This clone was detected a few times. The V and J genes are TRBV19 and TRBJ1-4; 12 nucleotides match TRBD1. The CDR3 spans 15 residues. CDR1 and CDR2 from the germline V gene are LNHDA and SQIVND (reference sequence). V was pared by 10 bases and J by 4 bases, with 7 bases of the junction left unmatched. CDR3 amino acids: CATGTGGAGNEKLFF. CDR3 in DNA: TGTGCCACCGGGACAGGGGGCGCCGGTAATGAAAAACTGTTTTTT.

V gene TRBV15 combines with J gene TRBJ1-4, with unresolved D. This CDR3 has 16 residues. The V end was cut by 4 bases, the J end by 8 bases, with 20 bases between. From germline, CDR1 is LNHNV and CDR2 YYDKDF (reference sequence). The chain's CDR3 is CATSMSPKLRGEKLFF. CDR3 DNA sequence: TGTGCCACCAGCATGTCGCCCAAATTGAGAGGAGAAAAACTGTTTTTT.

V and J are TRBV28 and TRBJ1-4; 9 nucleotides agree with TRBD1. CDR3 size: 14 residues. With V trimmed by 4 bases and J by 8 bases, 5 bases remained unmatched. Germline V lookup: CDR1 MDHEN, CDR2 SYDVKM. Here the CDR3 reads CASSWDRAYEKLFF. DNA of the CDR3: TGTGCCAGCAGTTGGGACAGGGCCTACGAAAAACTGTTTTTT. Filled out from reference TRBV28 and TRBJ1-4, the complete variable domain reads DVKVTQSSRYLVKRTGEKVFLECVQDMDHENMFWYRQDPGLGLRLIYFSYDVKMKEKGDIPEGYSVSREKKERFSLILESASTNQTSMYLCASSWDRAYEKLFFGSGTQLSVL.

This clone came up a few times. The genes are TRBV30 and TRBJ1-2; weak D call: TRBD1 (6 bases). Trimming cost V 2 bases and J 2 bases, with 9 bases left between them. The germline V gene has CDR1 GTSNPN and CDR2 SVGIG (reference sequence). The CDR3 totals 13 residues. This CDR3 is CAWSIQGNYGYTF. DNA of the CDR3: TGTGCCTGGAGTATACAGGGAAACTATGGCTACACCTTC.